This TCR beta chain comes out of a study of T-cell memory formation after mild COVID-19. In its sample, this clonotype was seen a few times. One entry per CDR3 protein results from TCRdb running MiXCR on the 5' RACE reads. The repertoire holds 200,000 to 250,000 distinct CDR3 sequences, with 8% to 10% as singletons. Germline V CDR1 and CDR2: SGHAT, FQNNGV. This CDR3 has 13 amino acids. J gave up 2 bases and V 5 bases, and 2 bases lay outside the gene matches. The sample taken for sequencing was PBMCs or a T cell subset sorted from them (not recorded which). This sequence originates from a man between 18 and 35 years old who had mild COVID-19 (a few samples of this study predate the infection). Cell type and time point are not known. V gene TRBV11-2 combines with J gene TRBJ2-5, with 7 bases lining up with TRBD2. The CDR3 region is CASSRTRQETQYF. CDR3 in DNA: TGTGCCAGCAGCCGGACTAGACAAGAGACCCAGTACTTC.